Included here is one TCR beta chain sequence, with context. The data derive from a study of blood T cell repertoires in COVID-19. The length of the CDR3 is 16 residues. Germline V gene lookup returns CDR1 SGHNT and CDR2 YYREEE (reference sequence). Trimming took off 1 base at V and 1 base at J, with 14 bases between the two ends. TCRdb's copy holds only in-frame clones and misses some; the assay was immunoSEQ multiplex PCR. This sample has 200,000 to 250,000 clones, with nearly 90% found just once. The TCR sequence derives from a man younger than 45 who had recovered from COVID-19. The chain carries TRBV5-4 and TRBJ2-5; tentative D call: TRBD2 (6 bases). The sample was PBMCs or T cells enriched from blood (not recorded which). CDR3: CASSLPGVRVQETQYF. The CDR3 coding sequence is TGTGCCAGCAGCTTGCCGGGGGTGAGAGTCCAAGAGACCCAGTACTTC.